This TCR beta chain was retrieved from a study of blood T cell repertoires in COVID-19. Study information: Specimens from acute and convalescent COVID-19 originated in the United States, Italy and Spain. The cDNA or gDNA used as material had been derived from T cells, B-cell-depleted T cells, or PBMCs.

Some clones are missing from TCRdb's copy, which holds only in-frame ones; the method was immunoSEQ multiplex PCR. The sample has about 230,000 clones; over 80% are singletons. Per the germline V gene, CDR1 is LGHDT and CDR2 is YNNKEL (reference sequence). The V gene lost 8 bases and the J gene lost 8 bases, with 22 bases spanning the gap. The CDR3 totals 15 residues. Sample: peripheral blood. The rearrangement uses TRBV3-1 (or the pseudogene TRBV3-2) and TRBJ2-1; TRBD2 is a possible D gene (6 bases). The receptor was derived from a woman aged 70-85 years with active or convalescent COVID-19. The CDR3: CASGVPYRGRHEQFF. In DNA, the CDR3 is TGTGCCAGCGGAGTGCCCTATCGGGGGAGACATGAGCAGTTCTTC.